The present T cell receptor beta chain was sequenced within a study of blood T cell repertoires in COVID-19. This table comes from immunoSEQ multiplex PCR, and its TCRdb copy is limited to in-frame clones, with some not included. The sample lists about 260,000 clones, 65% to 90% occurring once. Germline V gene sequence: CDR1 MDHEN, CDR2 SYDVKM. This CDR3 has 13 amino acids. J is TRBJ1-3 and V is TRBV28, with D perhaps TRBD1 (5 bases). Source material: peripheral blood. This TCR came from a human donor in a cohort sampled during active COVID-19. CDR3 region: CGSRGGSGNTIYF. CDR3 bases: TGTGGGTCCCGGGGGGGATCTGGAAACACCATATATTTT.